The present T cell receptor (beta chain) was sequenced within a study of T cells in pancreatic ductal adenocarcinoma. Generated by immunoSEQ multiplex PCR, the TCRdb table keeps only in-frame clones and is missing some. The sample yields more than 85,000 clones, 90% to 95% seen once. The CDR3 extends over 14 amino acids. CDR1 and CDR2 (germline): LNHDA, SQIVND (reference sequence). V was pared by 7 bases and J by 5 bases, with 7 bases of the junction left unmatched. Notes on this clone: Its antigen is undetermined.

Surgery without prior neoadjuvant therapy was the treatment of the selected pancreatic ductal adenocarcinoma patients. Regarding the study as a whole: Unique clonotypes were approximately 8-fold more numerous in blood than in tumor. Blood clonality (around 0.066) did not differ significantly from tumor (around 0.12). Comparisons of tumor and blood clonality may show falsely lower tumor diversity. Results skew toward the minority of patients with early-stage disease.

Sequencing was carried out using PBMCs. The clonotype was recovered from a human donor with pancreatic ductal adenocarcinoma. J is TRBJ2-1 and V is TRBV19; 8 nucleotides match TRBD2. For the CDR3, the DNA is TGTGCCAGTAAGGCTAGCGGGTTAAACAATGAGCAGTTCTTC. Translation gives CASKASGLNNEQFF.